These T cell receptor beta chains were read from a single sample in a study of shared clonotypes between healthy human individuals. Sequencing used immunoSEQ multiplex PCR; TCRdb keeps in-frame clones, though not all of them. The sample contains around 1.1 million clones, roughly 74% of which appear only once. Sequenced: memory CD4+ T cells from PBMCs. All receptors come from a man between 18 and 35 years old in good health. Some clones in this sample may be carry-over from other donors' samples. Both conserved end residues are part of each CDR3. A D gene is named only where the DNA matches it firmly. Not all rows give a size; the values are once, few, many and, for expanded clones, a class.

d_call,j_call,v_call,clone_size,cdr3_aa,cdr3_nt
TRBD2,TRBJ2-1,TRBV9,-,CASSVGAGEGNEQFF,TGTGCCAGCAGCGTAGGAGCGGGAGAAGGGAATGAGCAGTTCTTC
-,TRBJ1-4,TRBV7-8,-,CASSSNTVGKLFF,TGTGCCAGCAGCTCCAACACAGTGGGGAAACTGTTTTTT
TRBD2,TRBJ2-5,TRBV19,-,CASGSSGTWETQYF,TGTGCCAGTGGGAGTAGCGGGACATGGGAGACCCAGTACTTC
TRBD1,TRBJ2-6,TRBV30,-,CAWTYFYGQGATGANVLTF,TGTGCCTGGACCTATTTCTACGGACAGGGAGCTACTGGGGCCAACGTCCTGACTTTC
-,TRBJ2-7,TRBV10-3,-,CAISEGARSGLEQYF,TGTGCCATCAGTGAGGGTGCTAGGTCTGGGCTCGAGCAGTACTTC
-,TRBJ1-5,TRBV11-2,once,CASSLDRAQPQHF,TGTGCCAGCAGCTTAGATCGTGCTCAGCCCCAGCATTTT
TRBD2,TRBJ2-1,TRBV5-1,-,CASQQELADHNEQFF,TGCGCCAGCCAACAGGAACTAGCGGATCACAATGAGCAGTTCTTC
-,TRBJ2-7,TRBV30,few,CAWGAAYEQYF,TGTGCCTGGGGGGCAGCCTACGAGCAGTACTTC
-,TRBJ2-3,TRBV25-1,-,CASSEYIGSSVDTQYF,TGTGCCAGCAGTGAATATATCGGGAGTTCGGTAGATACGCAGTATTTT
TRBD2,TRBJ2-5,TRBV7-9,-,CASSTPSPGGETQYF,TGTGCCAGCAGCACCCCCTCCCCGGGAGGGGAGACCCAGTACTTC
-,TRBJ2-7,TRBV11-2,-,CASSLGTSAYEQYF,TGTGCCAGCAGCTTAGGGACGTCAGCCTACGAGCAGTACTTC
TRBD2,TRBJ2-2,TRBV5-1,-,CASSLYSGRPNTGELFF,TGCGCCAGCAGCCTATATAGCGGGAGACCGAACACCGGGGAGCTGTTTTTT
TRBD2,TRBJ2-1,TRBV7-2,-,CASSLLSGRDYNEQFF,TGTGCCAGCAGCTTACTTAGCGGGAGGGACTACAATGAGCAGTTCTTC
TRBD1,TRBJ2-1,TRBV11-3,-,CASSLWGTGNEQFF,TGTGCCAGCAGCTTATGGGGGACAGGCAATGAGCAGTTCTTC
-,TRBJ1-2,TRBV5-4,-,CASRLQENYGYTF,TGTGCCAGCAGGTTACAGGAAAACTATGGCTACACCTTC
-,TRBJ2-1,TRBV4-1,once,CASSHGDSYNEQFF,TGCGCCAGCAGCCACGGGGACTCCTACAATGAGCAGTTCTTC
TRBD1,TRBJ2-7,TRBV7-2,-,CASSPRDRRYF,TGTGCCAGCAGCCCCCGGGACAGGCGGTACTTC
-,TRBJ2-5,TRBV7-2,-,CASSLQGSQETQYF,TGTGCCAGCAGCTTACAGGGGTCCCAAGAGACCCAGTACTTC
TRBD1,TRBJ1-1,TRBV4-1,-,CASSLGQAFTNTEAFF,TGCGCCAGCAGCCTAGGACAGGCTTTTACAAACACTGAAGCTTTCTTT
TRBD2,TRBJ2-3,TRBV14,-,CASSQGLAGGADTQYF,TGTGCCAGCAGCCAAGGTCTAGCGGGAGGGGCAGATACGCAGTATTTT
-,TRBJ2-3,TRBV11-2,-,CASSYSSDTQYF,TGTGCCAGCAGCTATAGCAGTGATACGCAGTATTTT
TRBD1,TRBJ1-1,TRBV5-1,few,CASSLTGGITEAFF,TGCGCCAGCAGCTTGACAGGGGGCATCACTGAAGCTTTCTTT
TRBD1,TRBJ1-2,TRBV28,-,CASSPGQGALGYTF,TGTGCCAGCAGTCCTGGACAGGGGGCGCTGGGCTACACCTTC
-,TRBJ2-7,TRBV15,-,CATSKGQMGEQYF,TGTGCCACCAGCAAAGGACAGATGGGGGAGCAGTACTTC
TRBD2,TRBJ2-5,TRBV6-1,-,CASSGLAGGETQYF,TGTGCCAGCAGTGGCCTAGCGGGAGGTGAGACCCAGTACTTC
-,TRBJ1-1,TRBV7-2,few,CASSIRRQVEAFF,TGTGCCAGCAGCATTCGGAGACAGGTTGAAGCTTTCTTT
-,TRBJ2-2,TRBV5-1,-,CASSSGDNTGELFF,TGCGCCAGCAGCTCTGGGGACAACACCGGGGAGCTGTTTTTT
TRBD2,TRBJ2-1,TRBV6-6,-,CASSYRGSGTTSEQFF,TGTGCCAGCAGTTACCGTGGTAGCGGGACCACTAGTGAGCAGTTCTTC
-,TRBJ1-4,TRBV6-1,-,CASGPGGTNEKLFF,TGTGCCAGCGGTCCCGGGGGGACTAATGAAAAACTGTTTTTT
TRBD1,TRBJ2-1,TRBV6-5,-,CASSYSTGQSHNEQFF,TGTGCCAGCAGTTACTCGACGGGACAGAGTCACAATGAGCAGTTCTTC
-,TRBJ1-5,TRBV4-1,-,CASSQDQGQPQHF,TGCGCCAGCAGCCAAGATCAAGGTCAGCCCCAGCATTTT